The 18 T cell receptor beta chains below all came from one sample that was sequenced in a study of T cell clonality in common variable immunodeficiency (dated by TCRdb to 2013 to 2016). The research as a whole found: Fewer deletions and N-nucleotide insertions were reportedly observed in CVID TCRbeta sequences, and highly modified clones with 13 or more V deletions were reportedly absent from CVID TCRbeta sequences.

These receptors have no known antigen. Library preparation employed the immunoSEQ multiplex PCR assay. The source is immuneACCESS, and TCRdb retained only in-frame sequences with V and J called. Part of the clones is not carried over; for the studies checked, unresolved V genes explain less than half of this, and the remainder is unexplained. Here the sample lists 15,000 to 20,000 clones, none seen once only. Of the sample, roughly 7.2% is held by the ten largest clones. Sequenced material: peripheral blood mononuclear cells. The receptors here all came from a human donor with common variable immunodeficiency.

In the case of this clone: The read ends 3 residues shy of where the CDR3 ends; the end is completed using the germline J gene. The chain uses TRBV5-3 and TRBJ1-1; 8 bases match TRBD1. TRBV5-3 is an ORF, with its function uncertain. The V segment lost 4 bases and the J segment 0 bases; nucleotides outside the gene matches: 5. The CDR3 runs 15 residues. The covered CDR3 bases are TGTGCCAGAAGCCCAACAGGGGGTTTGAACACTGAA. Amino acid sequence: CARSPTGGLNTE. The entire CDR3 is CARSPTGGLNTEAFF.

Points on this clone: The DNA ends 3 residues before the CDR3 does, and the rest of the CDR3 is filled in from the germline J gene. The genes are TRBV6-2 or TRBV6-3 and TRBJ2-1, with TRBD2 matching 13 bases. The CDR3 extends over 16 amino acids. Germline CDR1 is MNHEY and CDR2 is SVGEGT. Trimming at V came to 6 bases and at J to 4 bases, leaving 6 bases not matched to a gene. Incomplete CDR3 DNA: TGTGCCAGCAGGTGGACTAGCGGGGGCGATTACAATGAG. This gives the protein CASRWTSGGDYNE. The CDR3 as a whole reads CASRWTSGGDYNEQFF.

CDR3 sequence: CSAPTDGETQYF. The covered CDR3 bases are TGCAGTGCGCCGACAGACGGGGAGACC. This sequence joins TRBV20-1 and TRBJ2-5; maybe TRBD1 (5 bases). The CDR3 end is not reached by the read, which stops 3 residues before it; the germline J gene fills it in. Trimming took off 6 bases at V and 5 bases at J, with 13 bases between the two ends. The germline CDR1 and CDR2 sequences are DFQATT and SNEGSKA (reference sequence). The CDR3 extends over 12 amino acids.

As for this clone: The DNA ends 3 residues before the CDR3 does, and the rest of the CDR3 is filled in from the germline J gene. This chain connects TRBV2 to TRBJ2-4, with D perhaps TRBD1 (5 bases). Trimming cost V 3 bases and J 1 base, with 16 bases left between them. CDR3 length: 17 amino acids. Germline V gene lookup returns CDR1 SNHLY and CDR2 FYNNEI. Partial CDR3 DNA: TGTGCCAGCAGTGATGGGCAGGGCCGTGGGGCCAAAAACATT. This translates into CASSDGQGRGAKNI. The whole CDR3 reads CASSDGQGRGAKNIQYF.

In regard to this clone: The read ends 3 residues early relative to the CDR3; the germline J gene fills the gap. This chain uses TRBV5-1 with TRBJ2-7; 7 bases fit TRBD1. From germline, CDR1 is SGHRS and CDR2 YFSETQ. V lost 2 bases to trimming and J lost 5 bases; unmatched junction nucleotides: 7. The CDR3 spans 14 residues. The CDR3 DNA, read in part, is TGCGCCAGCAGCTTCACACAGGGGAGAAACGAG. Protein: CASSFTQGRNE. The entire CDR3 protein is CASSFTQGRNEQYF.

This clone was detected ten times or more. Sequencing ends 3 residues short of the CDR3 end; the germline J gene provides the rest. The chain is built from TRBV20-1 and TRBJ2-2; D uncertain. The CDR3 covers 15 residues. V lost 0 bases and J lost 2, with 10 bases in between. Germline values: CDR1 DFQATT, CDR2 SNEGSKA (reference sequence). The CDR3 loop reads CSARDRYYNTGELFF. The part of the CDR3 DNA that was read is TGCAGTGCTAGAGATCGTTACTATAACACCGGGGAG.

Ten or more counts support this clone. Read sequence stops 3 residues before the CDR3 end, and the germline J gene provides the missing end. The chain is built from TRBV2 and TRBJ1-6; 7 bases line up with TRBD1. The V gene's germline CDR1 is SNHLY and CDR2 FYNNEI. The CDR3 is 13 residues long. V lost 7 bases to trimming and J lost 9 bases; unmatched junction nucleotides: 6. The CDR3 reads CASTQGRSSPLHF. The DNA read from the CDR3 is TGTGCCAGCACACAGGGGAGGAGTTCACCC. The full variable domain, with the rest looked up from reference TRBV2 and TRBJ1-6, is EPEVTQTPSHQVTQMGQEVILRCVPISNHLYFYWYRQILGQKVEFLVSFYNNEISEKSEIFDDQFSVERPDGSNFTLKIRSTKLEDSAMYFCASTQGRSSPLHFGNGTRLTVT.

This clone was seen a few times. Read data end 3 residues before the CDR3 end; the end is taken from the germline J gene. The chain has TRBV7-8 and TRBJ2-7; D perhaps matches TRBD1 (6 bases). The CDR3 is made up of 17 amino acids. V gave up 1 base and J gave up 3 bases, with 19 bases separating them. Germline CDR1 SGHVS, CDR2 FQNEAQ. CDR3 DNA, as far as it was read: TGTGCCAGCAGCTTAGAGGCAAATCCACAGGGTAGCTACGAG. It translates to CASSLEANPQGSYE. The entire CDR3 sequence reads CASSLEANPQGSYEQYF. Combining the CDR3 with reference TRBV7-8 and TRBJ2-7 gives the whole variable domain GAGVSQSPRYKVAKRGQDVALRCDPISGHVSLFWYQQALGQGPEFLTYFQNEAQLDKSGLPSDRFFAERPEGSVSTLKIQRTQQEDSAVYLCASSLEANPQGSYEQYFGPGTRLTVT.

This clone was observed many times. The DNA ends 3 residues before the CDR3 does, and the rest of the CDR3 is filled in from the germline J gene. The chain carries TRBV18 and TRBJ1-5; 9 bases align to TRBD1. CDR3 length: 15 residues. Germline trimming cut 4 bases from V and 4 bases from J; bases unmatched to any gene: 5. Per germline, CDR1 KGHSH and CDR2 LQKENI. The CDR3: CASSRTGGANQPQHF. CDR3 DNA (partial): TGTGCCAGCTCACGAACAGGGGGCGCTAATCAGCCC. The full variable domain, in which reference TRBV18 and TRBJ1-5 provide the parts outside the CDR3, is NAGVMQNPRHLVRRRGQEARLRCSPMKGHSHVYWYRQLPEEGLKFMVYLQKENIIDESGMPKERFSAEFPKEGPSILRIQQVVRGDSAAYFCASSRTGGANQPQHFGDGTRLSIL.

At least ten counts were recorded for this clone. The CDR3 end lies 3 residues beyond the end of the read and is filled in from the germline J gene. This rearrangement joins TRBV6-1 to TRBJ1-1, with a possible D match to TRBD1 (5 bases). Trimming cost V 1 base and J 1 base, with 10 bases left between them. The CDR3 extends over 15 amino acids. Germline V gene sequence: CDR1 MNHNS, CDR2 SASEGT. CDR3 residues: CASSEVRGRNTEAFF. The CDR3 bases that were read are TGTGCCAGCAGTGAAGTAAGGGGCCGGAACACTGAA.

As for this clone: With the read ending 3 residues before the CDR3 end, the germline J gene is used to fill in that end. J is TRBJ2-2 and V is TRBV7-3; D gene uncertain. V lost 4 bases and J 3 bases, leaving 3 bases between the germline ends. This CDR3 has 12 residues. CDR1 SGHTA and CDR2 FQGTGA come from the germline V gene. The sequenced part of the CDR3 DNA is TGTGCCAGCAGCTCTTACACCGGGGAG. It translates to CASSSYTGE. The full CDR3 is CASSSYTGELFF.

Only a few counts were recorded for this clone. Read data end 3 residues before the CDR3 end; the end is taken from the germline J gene. The chain employs TRBV2 and TRBJ2-1, with TRBD1 identical over 7 bases. The CDR3 is 15 amino acids. The germline V gene has CDR1 SNHLY and CDR2 FYNNEI. The V and J ends lost 3 bases and 2 bases, in that order; junction bases with no gene match: 4. The part of the CDR3 DNA that was read is TGTGCCAGCAGTGACGGGCAGGGGGCCTACAATGAG. Amino acid sequence: CASSDGQGAYNE. The CDR3, in full, reads CASSDGQGAYNEQFF.

This clone was counted a few times. The CDR3 end is not reached by the read, which stops 3 residues before it; the germline J gene fills it in. The rearrangement uses TRBV30 and TRBJ1-2; TRBD1 aligns across 9 bases. Germline V gene sequence: CDR1 GTSNPN, CDR2 SVGIG (reference sequence). This CDR3 is built from 17 residues. The junction had 8 bases not matched to a gene; V was cut back by 0 bases and J by 0 bases. The CDR3 loop is CAWSVRGQGPSNYGYTF. Partial CDR3 DNA: TGTGCCTGGAGTGTACGAGGACAGGGGCCCTCTAACTATGGC.

This clone occurred many times. The CDR3 end falls 3 residues outside the read, so it is completed with the germline J gene. The V and J genes are TRBV5-1 and TRBJ2-7; 7 bases line up with TRBD1. The CDR3 runs 14 residues. J was trimmed by 3 bases and V by 2 bases; bases with no gene match: 5. The germline CDR1 and CDR2 sequences are SGHRS and YFSETQ. The DNA read from the CDR3 is TGCGCCAGCAGCTTTACAGGGGTCCTCTACGAG. Translated: CASSFTGVLYE. In full, the CDR3 reads CASSFTGVLYEQYF.

A note on this clone: The read stops 3 residues short of the end of the CDR3; the missing end is completed from the germline J gene. The rearrangement links TRBV5-1 to TRBJ2-7; TRBD2 aligns across 12 bases. The length of the CDR3 is 15 residues. After removal of 4 bases from V and 3 bases from J, the junction contained 5 bases not matched to a gene. Germline V gives CDR1 SGHRS, CDR2 YFSETQ. CDR3 DNA, as far as it was read: TGCGCCAGCAGCCCGCAGGGACTAGCGGGCTACGAG. This codes for CASSPQGLAGYE. The CDR3 reads in full as CASSPQGLAGYEQYF.

This clone showed up many times. Read data end 3 residues before the CDR3 end; the end is taken from the germline J gene. The chain carries TRBV5-1 and TRBJ2-2; TRBD2 aligns across 7 bases. The V segment lost 0 bases and the J segment 2 bases; nucleotides outside the gene matches: 16. The CDR3 consists of 20 residues. Germline loops: CDR1 SGHRS, CDR2 YFSETQ. CDR3 sequence reads: CASSLVRGSTRLGNTGELFF. The CDR3 bases that were read are TGCGCCAGCAGCTTGGTCCGCGGGAGTACTCGACTCGGAAACACCGGGGAG.

Comments on this clone: Sequencing ends 3 residues short of the CDR3 end; the germline J gene provides the rest. This chain uses TRBV2 with TRBJ2-5, with D possibly matching TRBD2 (6 bases). The germline V gene has CDR1 SNHLY and CDR2 FYNNEI. V gave up 4 bases and J gave up 2 bases, with 20 bases separating them. The CDR3 runs 17 residues. The sequenced part of the CDR3 DNA is TGTGCCAGCAGTGTAATCGGTGGGGCTAGCGCGCAAGAGACC. Protein product: CASSVIGGASAQET. The full CDR3 sequence reads CASSVIGGASAQETQYF.

The sample holds a few counts of this clone. The observed sequence ends 3 residues before the CDR3 terminus, with the missing tail filled in from the germline J gene. V and J are TRBV6-1 and TRBJ2-3; no clear D gene. CDR1 and CDR2 (germline): MNHNS, SASEGT. CDR3 length: 17 amino acids. The V and J ends lost 1 base and 0 bases respectively, with 14 bases between them. Partial CDR3 DNA: TGTGCCAGCAGTGAAGGGGCGACACCCTATAGCACAGATACG. Its translation: CASSEGATPYSTDT. The complete CDR3 protein is CASSEGATPYSTDTQYF.